This TCR beta chain stems from a study of T-cell memory formation after mild COVID-19. TCRdb reanalysed the 5' RACE reads using MiXCR and keeps one entry per CDR3 protein. The sample contains around 450,000 distinct CDR3 sequences, 20% to 25% of which appear only once. This clonotype was observed a handful of times. The CDR3 is 14 residues long. V gave up 3 bases and J gave up 10 bases, with 13 bases separating them. Germline CDR1 SGHTA, CDR2 FQGTGA. Sequenced material: PBMCs or a T cell subset sorted from them (not recorded which). The TCR comes from an adult woman who had mild COVID-19 (a few samples of this study predate the infection). Cell type and time point are not known. The chain recombines TRBV7-3 with TRBJ1-6; D unclear. This CDR3 is CASSLGSYESPLHF. As DNA, the CDR3 is TGTGCCAGCAGCTTGGGGTCCTACGAGTCACCCCTCCACTTT.